The rows below give T cell receptor beta chains drawn from one sample of a study of cytomegalovirus exposure and HLA in healthy donors. Data came from immunoSEQ multiplex PCR; TCRdb stores just in-frame clones and leaves some out. The sample includes around 120,000 clones, 70% to 80% of them seen just once. Sequences were obtained from PBMCs. All receptors derive from a woman in her 50s in good health and CMV-seropositive. CDR3s include the opening cysteine and the closing phenylalanine or tryptophan. The D gene is left open where the match is weak. Size tells how often a clone was seen (once, few, many) or the class of an expanded clone, and some rows leave it out.

j_call | d_call | v_call | clone_size | cdr3_nt | cdr3_aa
TRBJ1-5 | TRBD1 | TRBV2 | NA | TGTGCCAGCAGTCAGGACAGGGGGGCCAATCAGCCCCAGCATTTT | CASSQDRGANQPQHF
TRBJ1-2 | TRBD1 | TRBV28 | once | TGTGCCAGCAGTTTTGCGCAGGGGGCGGGGGCGTGGAGTGGCTACACCTTC | CASSFAQGAGAWSGYTF
TRBJ2-5 | TRBD2 | TRBV29-1 | NA | TGCAGCGTTGGGGGGGCCTTGATTAGCGGGAGGGTTCAAGAGACCCAGTACTTC | CSVGGALISGRVQETQYF
TRBJ1-1 | TRBD1 | TRBV29-1 | NA | TGCAGCGTTGAAGGTCAGGGGGCCGGAGCTTTCTTT | CSVEGQGAGAFF
TRBJ2-1 | TRBD1 | TRBV7-2 | NA | TGTGCCAGCAGCTTAGAAAACAGGGGTAGCAAGGTCTTC | CASSLENRGSKVF
TRBJ1-2 | NA | TRBV29-1 | NA | TGCAGCGTTGAAGGGGGCGATAACTATGGCTACACCTTC | CSVEGGDNYGYTF
TRBJ2-7 | TRBD2 | TRBV30 | NA | TGTGCCTGGAGTTGGTCGGGAGGTCCCTACGAGCAGTACTTC | CAWSWSGGPYEQYF
TRBJ1-1 | TRBD1 | TRBV19 | NA | TGTGCCAGTAGTATCAGGAGACAGGGGGGCGACACTGAAGCTTTCTTT | CASSIRRQGGDTEAFF
TRBJ1-5 | NA | TRBV12-5 | few | TGTGCTAGTGGTTTGATTCTACCCCAGCATTTT | CASGLILPQHF
TRBJ2-5 | NA | TRBV4-2 | NA | TGTGCCAGCAGCCAACCGGGGGATGTCCAAGAGACCCAGTACTTC | CASSQPGDVQETQYF
TRBJ2-1 | NA | TRBV19 | NA | TGTGCCAGTAGCCTTGGTAGGGGGTTGTCCTACAATGAGCAGTTCTTC | CASSLGRGLSYNEQFF
TRBJ2-7 | NA | TRBV12-5 | once | TGTGCTAGTGCCCAGGGGTTCGGCGAGCAGTACTTC | CASAQGFGEQYF
TRBJ2-2 | NA | TRBV7-7 | NA | TGTGCCAGCAGTGCGGCTCCGAACACCGGGGAGCTGTTTTTT | CASSAAPNTGELFF
TRBJ2-1 | NA | TRBV5-1 | NA | TGCGCCAGCAGCTTGGGCGGAGGGGGGGACAATGAGCAGTTCTTC | CASSLGGGGDNEQFF
TRBJ2-5 | NA | TRBV7-2 | NA | TGTGCCAGCAGCTTAGGAGGAGGGGCAGAGACCCAGTACTTC | CASSLGGGAETQYF
TRBJ2-5 | NA | TRBV18 | NA | TGTGCCAGCTCACCGACAGCGATAGAGACCCAGTACTTC | CASSPTAIETQYF
TRBJ2-1 | TRBD2 | TRBV4-3 | NA | TGCGCCAGCAGCCAAGGAGCGGGAGTTGTAGACAATGAGCAGTTCTTC | CASSQGAGVVDNEQFF
TRBJ2-7 | TRBD1 | TRBV5-8 | once | TGTGCCAGCAGCTCCCCCACAGGGGGAGAGCAGTACTTC | CASSSPTGGEQYF
TRBJ2-2 | NA | TRBV28 | NA | TGTGCCAGCATATCGGGGGGCCCGGGGGAGCTGTTTTTT | CASISGGPGELFF
TRBJ1-6 | NA | TRBV27 | NA | TGTGCCACCCATGTCCGGGCAGGGATAGTTTCACCCCTCCACTTT | CATHVRAGIVSPLHF
TRBJ1-1 | NA | TRBV18 | NA | TGTGCCAGCTCACCCATACAGGGTAGGGACACTGAAGCTTTCTTT | CASSPIQGRDTEAFF
TRBJ2-7 | TRBD2 | TRBV7-9 | NA | TGTGCCAGCAGCCCCAGCGGGACGATCTCCTACGAGCAGTACTTC | CASSPSGTISYEQYF
TRBJ2-1 | TRBD2 | TRBV29-1 | NA | TGCAGCGTTGACGAGACTAGCGGGTACAATGAGCAGTTCTTC | CSVDETSGYNEQFF
TRBJ2-3 | TRBD2 | TRBV11-3 | NA | TGTGCCAGCAGCAGGGACTACCCCACAGATACGCAGTATTTT | CASSRDYPTDTQYF
TRBJ2-3 | TRBD2 | TRBV6-1 | once | TGTGCCAGCAGTGAGGCTAGCGGGAAAGATACGCAGTATTTT | CASSEASGKDTQYF
TRBJ1-4 | TRBD1 | TRBV4-3 | few | TGCGCCAGCAGCCGAAACCGGGACAGAGGGTCTGGAGAAAAACTGTTTTTT | CASSRNRDRGSGEKLFF
TRBJ1-5 | TRBD1 | TRBV19 | NA | TGTGCCAGTATCCAGACAGGGCACGGGCAGCCCCAGCATTTT | CASIQTGHGQPQHF
TRBJ1-3 | NA | TRBV9 | NA | TGTGCCAGCAGCGTAGCCCTAACAGGGCCCCGCATTGACACCATATATTTT | CASSVALTGPRIDTIYF
TRBJ1-2 | NA | TRBV5-4 | once | TGTGCCAGCAGCTCATATACGGGACAAAAGTCGTATGGCTACACCTTC | CASSSYTGQKSYGYTF
TRBJ2-5 | TRBD2 | TRBV9 | NA | TGTGCCAGCAGCGTAGCAACTAGCGGGGGGGTTAAGTACTTC | CASSVATSGGVKYF
TRBJ2-3 | NA | TRBV19 | NA | TGTGCCAGTAGTATCCTAGGAACGGATACGCAGTATTTT | CASSILGTDTQYF
TRBJ1-2 | TRBD1 | TRBV5-1 | few | TGCGCCAGCAGTACAGGGGGCGGCTCTATCTATGGCTACACCTTC | CASSTGGGSIYGYTF
TRBJ2-1 | TRBD2 | TRBV6-5 | NA | TGTGCCAGCAGTTGGAGCCGGGAGGGCTCCTACAATGAGCAGTTCTTC | CASSWSREGSYNEQFF
TRBJ2-7 | TRBD1 | TRBV7-9 | NA | TGTGCCAGCAGCCGACAGGGTCGACACGAGCAGTACTTC | CASSRQGRHEQYF
TRBJ2-7 | NA | TRBV2 | NA | TGTGCCAGCAGTGCGGAGGCAGGGGCCTCCTACGAGCAGTACTTC | CASSAEAGASYEQYF
TRBJ2-7 | NA | TRBV7-8 | NA | TGTGCCAGCAGGTTAGATCCCCAGGGGACCTACGAGCAGTACTTC | CASRLDPQGTYEQYF
TRBJ2-1 | TRBD2 | TRBV10-3 | NA | TGTGCCATCAGGACCGGGACTAGCGGGGGGGCGGGCAATGAGCAGTTCTTC | CAIRTGTSGGAGNEQFF
TRBJ1-4 | TRBD1 | TRBV6-1 | NA | TGTGCCAGCAGTGGGGACAGATTAACAACTAATGAAAAACTGTTTTTT | CASSGDRLTTNEKLFF
TRBJ1-2 | TRBD1 | TRBV28 | NA | TGTGCCAGCAGTGTGGACAGGGCAGATGGCTACACCTTC | CASSVDRADGYTF
TRBJ1-4 | TRBD1 | TRBV19 | few | TGTGCCAGTAGTATGGGGGGCGTGGGGACAGGGGGATCAACTAATGAAAAACTGTTTTTT | CASSMGGVGTGGSTNEKLFF
TRBJ2-7 | TRBD1 | TRBV5-1 | NA | TGCGCCAGCAGCTTGGCTAGTTTGCAGGGGGCCTCCTACGAGCAGTACTTC | CASSLASLQGASYEQYF
TRBJ2-7 | TRBD1 | TRBV2 | NA | TGTGCCAGCGCAAGACAGGGGAGCTCCTACGAGCAGTACTTC | CASARQGSSYEQYF
TRBJ2-3 | NA | TRBV5-1 | few | TGCGCCAGCAGCTTGAGCGGGACAAGTCACACAGATACGCAGTATTTT | CASSLSGTSHTDTQYF
TRBJ2-7 | TRBD1 | TRBV19 | NA | TGTGCCAGTAGTATAGCTGTCTCGACAGGGGGGTACGAGCAGTACTTC | CASSIAVSTGGYEQYF
TRBJ2-6 | NA | TRBV5-6 | NA | TGTGCCAGCAGCAATGGCCTCTCTGGGGCCAACGTCCTGACTTTC | CASSNGLSGANVLTF
TRBJ2-1 | TRBD2 | TRBV25-1 | NA | TGTGCCAGCAGTGATAGCGGGAGGAACCTCTACAATGAGCAGTTCTTC | CASSDSGRNLYNEQFF
TRBJ1-6 | NA | TRBV19 | NA | TGTGCCAGTAGTATCCTGGGGGCAGGGAATTCACCCCTCCACTTT | CASSILGAGNSPLHF
TRBJ2-1 | NA | TRBV7-2 | NA | TGTGCCAGCAGCTACAACAGGGACAATGAGCAGTTCTTC | CASSYNRDNEQFF
TRBJ1-1 | NA | TRBV2 | NA | TGTGCCAGCAGTGAAGACCCCCCCGGGGTTGGGACTGAAGCTTTCTTT | CASSEDPPGVGTEAFF
TRBJ2-6 | TRBD2 | TRBV7-2 | NA | TGTGCCAGCAGCTTATTAGGTAGCGGGGGGGACTCTGGGGCCAACGTCCTGACTTTC | CASSLLGSGGDSGANVLTF
TRBJ1-5 | NA | TRBV7-2 | once | TGTGCCAGCAGCGGAGCCTGGAGCAATCAGCCCCAGCATTTT | CASSGAWSNQPQHF
TRBJ1-5 | TRBD1 | TRBV19 | NA | TGTGCCAGTAGTATATTTCAGGGGGCCGATAATCAGCCCCAGCATTTT | CASSIFQGADNQPQHF
TRBJ2-3 | TRBD1 | TRBV10-3 | few | TGTGCCGTCGGACAGGGGCCAGATACGCAGTATTTT | CAVGQGPDTQYF
TRBJ1-1 | NA | TRBV10-2 | NA | TGCGCCAGCAGCCGTCTAGGTAGCACTGAAGCTTTCTTT | CASSRLGSTEAFF
TRBJ2-1 | TRBD2 | TRBV5-1 | NA | TGCGCCAGCAGCGCAGGACTAGCGGGGGGGAACAATGAGCAGTTCTTC | CASSAGLAGGNNEQFF